This TCR beta chain originates from a study of Graves' ophthalmopathy and Graves' hyperthyroidism (dated by TCRdb to the late 2010s). General notes on the study: Hyperthyroidism was defined as stable when no progression to ophthalmopathy occurred within 18 months of follow-up. To tell Graves' ophthalmopathy apart from Graves' hyperthyroidism, and to predict which patients would progress to ophthalmopathy, the study relied on TCR beta repertoire signatures. In total, under 150 blood samples were TCR-sequenced: 43 ophthalmopathy, approximately 75 hyperthyroidism and some 17 hyperthyroidism-to-ophthalmopathy patients. To explore V-J signatures that distinguish ophthalmopathy from hyperthyroidism, a discovery set of roughly 98 patients was enrolled, made up of 40 to 45 with ophthalmopathy and under 65 with stable hyperthyroidism. The independent validation cohort included 18 to 20 hyperthyroidism patients plus 17 patients who later progressed from hyperthyroidism to ophthalmopathy. In about 6 hyperthyroidism patients, the T-cell repertoire of thyroid tissue was compared with the T-cell repertoire of blood. Following sample collection, hyperthyroidism patients were given methimazole at a starting dose of 30 mg daily, and ophthalmopathy patients were given high-dose intravenous methylprednisolone. Results the study describes overall, beyond this receptor: In cross-validation, the 13-signature model distinguished ophthalmopathy from stable hyperthyroidism with about 87% sensitivity and around 81% specificity, and in the test set the corresponding values were approximately 80% and 75%. Among expanded thyroid clonotypes with frequency above 0.001, most also showed up in blood, which suggests that blood repertoires may reflect the thyroid immune response. In validation, the model predicted ophthalmopathy progression with about 71% sensitivity and 72.22% specificity; some 13 predicted patients were CT-confirmed with GO in a median of about 6.1 months. Sample size was not predetermined statistically, and investigators were not blinded to group allocation.

This clonotype was seen many times. It lacks a known antigen. Nothing much larger sits one base from this clone, and base qualities are not available. TCR beta CDR3 regions were amplified from RNA transcripts for repertoire sequencing. HTBI primers and the Qiagen OneStep RT-PCR kit were used in a first-round RT-PCR, which was followed by a second-round multiplex PCR, size selection and purification. Sequencing of the libraries was carried out on an Illumina HiSeq2000 in paired-end mode with 100 bp reads. The authors' pipeline ran thus. SOAPnuke was used to process the reads, removing any read that contained adapters or uncalled bases, had a mean Phred below 15, or lacked an exact match to the constant primer or identifier. COPE v1.2.5 was used to merge the high-quality paired reads. Clonotypes were defined as unique nucleotide sequences and were aligned to IMGT TRB V, D and J references using MiTCR v1.1. Only V-J combinations with frequency above 0.0001 were analysed, covering about 99% of repertoires. For each V-J combination, a TCR clonal expansion and chaos score was defined as the ratio of F50 clonal expansion to chaos observed in the TCRdist matrix. Welch's t-statistics and random forest were used to narrow the features down to 13 V-J combinations, which were then fed into a naive Bayes classifier. The Morisita-Horn index was used to measure how similar the thyroid and blood repertoires were. TCRdb reprocessed the public reads (quality trimming at Q25 with fastp, clone calling with MiXCR) and kept in-frame beta chains. Rows matching on CDR3 protein sequence are summarized as one entry with the most common DNA and genes. The V and J calls shown here were made by TCRdb, not taken from the authors' results. The sample includes roughly 600,000 distinct CDR3 sequences, with approximately 35% observed a single time. The ten largest make up roughly 4% of the sample.

The hyperthyroidism patients were 18 to 65 years old and newly diagnosed, with a disease duration of less than 2 months. Patients with other autoimmune diseases, uncontrolled infections, pregnancy or lactation were excluded from the study. Diagnosis relied on clinical symptoms, serum thyroxine, TRAb, thyroid ultrasound and orbital computed tomography. Total RNA was extracted using Trizol reagent, and RNA quality was checked on an Agilent 2100 Bioanalyzer. Input material: peripheral blood or thyroid tissue (not recorded which). The source is an adult man with Graves' hyperthyroidism.

The CDR3 here reads CASSLIDGRLYGYTF. The nucleotide sequence is given as TGTGCCAGCAGCTTAATCGATGGCAGGCTCTATGGCTACACCTTC. The rearranged chain carries TRBV5-7 and TRBJ1-2; the D gene is not confidently resolved. TRBV5-7 carries the ORF label, with uncertain function. Trimming at the junction amounts to 2 bases on V and 4 bases on J, and the germline ends lie 15 bases apart. Including the terminal cysteine and phenylalanine, the CDR3 comprises 15 residues. Of the read, only the CDR3 DNA is kept; its 45 bases are in frame from base 1.